The subject of this entry is one T cell receptor (beta chain). Its target is unknown. This sample was included in a study of shared clonotypes between healthy human individuals. Study context: Per donor, three plates held CD4 naive cells, three held CD4 memory, two held CD8 naive and one held CD8 memory.

Study results and limitations: Clonotype sharing among the donors was expected to vary with sequencing depth.

Naive CD8 populations comprised CD45RO-negative cells positively selected for CCR7, excluding terminally differentiated effector memory CD45RA+ cells. TCRdb's table, derived via immunoSEQ multiplex PCR, lists solely in-frame clones and lacks some. Of fewer than 1 million clones listed, about 96% are singletons. The clonotype originates from a young man in good health. The sequencing input was naive CD8+ T cells sorted from blood.

In DNA, the CDR3 is TGTGCCTGGAGTGGAAGTACGGACACCGGGGAGCTGTTTTTT. Its protein is CAWSGSTDTGELFF. The V call is TRBV30, the J call TRBJ2-2; D is uncertain. This CDR3 spans 14 amino acids. Trimming stripped 1 base from V and 3 bases from J, with 9 bases between. CDR1 and CDR2 from the germline V gene are GTSNPN and SVGIG (reference sequence).